The rows below give T cell receptor beta chains drawn from one sample of a study of breast tumors, draining lymph nodes, adjacent tissues. TCRdb recomputed calls from the multiplex PCR reads with MiXCR, one row per CDR3 protein. The table has about 180,000 distinct CDR3 sequences, roughly 30% seen once. The sample was axillary lymph node tissue. The origin of the receptors is a female donor with breast cancer. Some clones in this sample may be carry-over from other donors' samples. Each CDR3 is given with its conserved first and last residue. The D gene is left open where the match is weak. Clone size, where shown, is once, few, many, or a class for clones that have expanded.

TGTGCCAGCAGCCAACGACTAGCGGGGGGGAGGGAGACCCAGTACTTC CASSQRLAGGRETQYF many TRBJ2-5 TRBV3-1 TRBD2
TGTGCCAGTAGTAGGGTGGGGGGCAGTACACAGGTCGATTTTACGGCGGCCAACGTCCTGACTTTC CASSRVGGSTQVDFTAANVLTF NA TRBJ2-6 TRBV19 NA
TGTGCCAGCAGCTTAGTACAGGGCCTTGGGAATGAGCAGTTCTTC CASSLVQGLGNEQFF many TRBJ2-1 TRBV7-9 NA
TGTGCCAGCAGCTTGGAACTTAAGGGGGCCATGAGCTCCTATAATTCACCCCTCCACTTT CASSLELKGAMSSYNSPLHF many TRBJ1-6 TRBV5-4 TRBD1
TGTGCCATCAGTGAGCGCATCGGGGGGGCGGACTATGGCTACACCTTC CAISERIGGADYGYTF many TRBJ1-2 TRBV10-3 NA
TGTGCCAGCAGCTTAGGCGACAGGGGTAGTGAAAAACTGTTTTTT CASSLGDRGSEKLFF many TRBJ1-4 TRBV7-9 TRBD1
TGTGCCAGCAGCTTAAGGCCCAGCGGGGGGGCAGGTTCACCCCTCCACTTT CASSLRPSGGAGSPLHF NA TRBJ1-6 TRBV11-2 NA
TGTGCCAGCAGCTTAACCCTACCCCATCGGACAGGGGGGGTGCTTTATGGCTACACCTTC CASSLTLPHRTGGVLYGYTF many TRBJ1-2 TRBV11-3 TRBD1
TGTGCCAGCAAGGAGGTAGGCAGAGGGGAGACCCAGTACTTC CASKEVGRGETQYF NA TRBJ2-5 TRBV6-1 NA
TGCAGTGCACCCGGGACAGGGTACCACGAGCAGTACTTC CSAPGTGYHEQYF many TRBJ2-7 TRBV20-1 TRBD1
TGTGCCAGCAGCTTCACGGGACAGTCCAGAACCGGCTACACCTTC CASSFTGQSRTGYTF many TRBJ1-2 TRBV11-3 TRBD1
TGTGCCAGTAGCCCAGGGGGGACACCCGGGGGTTGGCAGCTCTTC CASSPGGTPGGWQLF NA TRBJ2-1 TRBV7-2 NA